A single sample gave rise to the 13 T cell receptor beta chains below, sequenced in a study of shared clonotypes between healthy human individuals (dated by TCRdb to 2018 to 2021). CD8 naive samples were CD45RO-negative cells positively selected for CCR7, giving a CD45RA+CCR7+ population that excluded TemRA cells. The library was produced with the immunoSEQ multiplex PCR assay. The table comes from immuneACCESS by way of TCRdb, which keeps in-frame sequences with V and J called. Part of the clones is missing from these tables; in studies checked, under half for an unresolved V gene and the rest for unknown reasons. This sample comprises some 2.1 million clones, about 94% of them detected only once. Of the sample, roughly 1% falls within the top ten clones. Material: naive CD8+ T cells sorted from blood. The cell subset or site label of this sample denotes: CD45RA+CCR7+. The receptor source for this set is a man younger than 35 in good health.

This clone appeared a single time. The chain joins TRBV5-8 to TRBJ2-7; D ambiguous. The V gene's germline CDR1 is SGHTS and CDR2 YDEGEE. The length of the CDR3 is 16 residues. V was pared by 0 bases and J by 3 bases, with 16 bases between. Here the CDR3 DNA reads TGTGCCAGCAGCTTGGGGTTAGTCGAAAACCTCTACGAGCAGTACTTC. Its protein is CASSLGLVENLYEQYF.

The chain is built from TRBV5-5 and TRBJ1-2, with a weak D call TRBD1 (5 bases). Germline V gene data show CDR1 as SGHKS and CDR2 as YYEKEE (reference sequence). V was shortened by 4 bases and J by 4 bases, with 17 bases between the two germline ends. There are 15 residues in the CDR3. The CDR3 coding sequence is TGTGCCAGCAGCCCCGACAGTTCTCCTCTCTATGGCTACACCTTC. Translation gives CASSPDSSPLYGYTF. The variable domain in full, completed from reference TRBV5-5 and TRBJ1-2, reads DAGVTQSPTHLIKTRGQQVTLRCSPISGHKSVSWYQQVLGQGPQFIFQYYEKEERGRGNFPDRFSARQFPNYSSELNVNALLLGDSALYLCASSPDSSPLYGYTFGSGTRLTVV.

CDR3 sequence: CASSSAVYNIQYF. Here the CDR3 DNA reads TGTGCCAGCAGTAGCGCGGTCTACAACATTCAGTACTTC. V usage is TRBV6-5 and J usage is TRBJ2-4; D uncertain. The CDR3 consists of 13 residues. The germline V gene encodes CDR1 MNHEY and CDR2 SVGAGI. The ends were cut back, 5 bases at V and 7 bases at J, with 12 bases in the middle.

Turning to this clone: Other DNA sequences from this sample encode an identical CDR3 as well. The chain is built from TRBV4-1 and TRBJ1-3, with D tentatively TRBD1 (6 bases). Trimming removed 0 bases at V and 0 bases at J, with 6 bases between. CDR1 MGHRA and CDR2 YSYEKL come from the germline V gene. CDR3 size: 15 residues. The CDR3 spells CASSQDRGSGNTIYF. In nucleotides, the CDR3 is TGCGCCAGCAGCCAAGACAGGGGCTCTGGAAACACCATATATTTT.

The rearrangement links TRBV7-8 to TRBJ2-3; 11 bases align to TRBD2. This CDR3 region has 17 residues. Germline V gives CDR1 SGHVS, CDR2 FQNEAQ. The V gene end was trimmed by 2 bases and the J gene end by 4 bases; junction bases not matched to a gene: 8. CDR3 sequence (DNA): TGTGCCAGCAGCTTATACGTAGCGGGAGGGCCTGCAGATACGCAGTATTTT. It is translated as CASSLYVAGGPADTQYF.

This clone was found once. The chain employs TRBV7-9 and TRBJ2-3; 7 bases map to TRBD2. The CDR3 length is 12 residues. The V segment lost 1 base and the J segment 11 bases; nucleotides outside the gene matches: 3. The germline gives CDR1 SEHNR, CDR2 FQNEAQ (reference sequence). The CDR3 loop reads CASSLGLAEQYF. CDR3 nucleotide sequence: TGTGCCAGCAGCTTAGGGCTAGCGGAGCAGTATTTT.

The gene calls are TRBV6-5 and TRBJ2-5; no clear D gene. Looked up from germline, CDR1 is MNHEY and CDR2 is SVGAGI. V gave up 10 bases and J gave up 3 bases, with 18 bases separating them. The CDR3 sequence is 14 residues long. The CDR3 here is CATSIAAGEETQYF. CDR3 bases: TGTGCCACCTCAATAGCAGCCGGAGAAGAGACCCAGTACTTC.

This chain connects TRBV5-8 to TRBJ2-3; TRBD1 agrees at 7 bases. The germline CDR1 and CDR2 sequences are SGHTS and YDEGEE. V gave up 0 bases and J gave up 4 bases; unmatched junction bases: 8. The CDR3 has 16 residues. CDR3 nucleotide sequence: TGTGCCAGCAGCTTGGCCGGTGTAGGGGGCTCAGATACGCAGTATTTT. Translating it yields CASSLAGVGGSDTQYF.

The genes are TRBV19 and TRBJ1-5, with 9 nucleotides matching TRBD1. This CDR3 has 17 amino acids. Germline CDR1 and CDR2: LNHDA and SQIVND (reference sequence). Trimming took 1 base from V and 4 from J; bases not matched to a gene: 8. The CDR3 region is CASSIGRGTGRNQPQHF. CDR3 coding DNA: TGTGCCAGTAGTATAGGCCGCGGGACAGGGAGAAATCAGCCCCAGCATTTT.

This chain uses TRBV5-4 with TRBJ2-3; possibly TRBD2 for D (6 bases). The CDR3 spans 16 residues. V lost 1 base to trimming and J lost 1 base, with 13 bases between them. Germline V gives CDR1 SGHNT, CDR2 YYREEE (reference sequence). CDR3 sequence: CASSLSFSSGTDTQYF. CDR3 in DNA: TGTGCCAGCAGCTTGAGTTTCTCTAGCGGCACAGATACGCAGTATTTT. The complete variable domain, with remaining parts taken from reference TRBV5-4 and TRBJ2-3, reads ETGVTQSPTHLIKTRGQQVTLRCSSQSGHNTVSWYQQALGQGPQFIFQYYREEENGRGNFPPRFSGLQFPNYSSELNVNALELDDSALYLCASSLSFSSGTDTQYFGPGTRLTVL.

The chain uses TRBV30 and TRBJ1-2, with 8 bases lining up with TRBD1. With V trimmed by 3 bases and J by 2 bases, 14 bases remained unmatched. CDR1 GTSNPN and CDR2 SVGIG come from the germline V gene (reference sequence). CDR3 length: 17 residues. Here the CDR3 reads CAWSLLGTGVLNYGYTF. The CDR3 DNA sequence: TGTGCCTGGAGCTTACTTGGGACAGGAGTTTTAAACTATGGCTACACCTTC.

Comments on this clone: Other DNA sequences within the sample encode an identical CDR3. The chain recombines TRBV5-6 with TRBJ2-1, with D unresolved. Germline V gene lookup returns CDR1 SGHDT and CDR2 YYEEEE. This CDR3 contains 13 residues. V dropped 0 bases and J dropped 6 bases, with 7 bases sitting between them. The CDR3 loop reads CASSLGTINEQFF. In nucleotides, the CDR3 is TGTGCCAGCAGCTTGGGGACCATCAATGAGCAGTTCTTC.

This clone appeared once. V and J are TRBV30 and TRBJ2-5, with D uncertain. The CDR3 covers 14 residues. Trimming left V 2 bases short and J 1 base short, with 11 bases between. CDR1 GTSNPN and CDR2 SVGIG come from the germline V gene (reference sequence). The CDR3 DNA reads TGTGCCTGGAGTCTGAGTCCCCCCCAAGAGACCCAGTACTTC. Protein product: CAWSLSPPQETQYF.